At least ten counts were recorded for the clone carrying this T cell receptor beta chain. Its specificity is not known. This sample was included in a study of T cells in Graves' hyperthyroidism and ophthalmopathy. General study findings and limits: Expanded thyroid clonotypes (above 0.001) were mostly also found in blood.

Amplification of TCR beta CDR3 regions used RNA as the template. During a first-round RT-PCR of the TCR CDR3, the HTBI primer set was used. Using its own MiXCR run on the multiplex PCR reads, TCRdb lists one record per CDR3 protein. The sample yields some 570,000 distinct CDR3 sequences, 13% to 15% seen once. Germline V gene data show CDR1 as MDHEN and CDR2 as SYDVKM. The CDR3 totals 20 residues. Trimming took 6 bases from V and 1 from J; bases not matched to a gene: 20. The chain couples TRBV28 to TRBJ2-3, with 9 bases matching TRBD2. The source of this sequence is a woman aged 18-29 years with Graves' ophthalmopathy. Sequenced input: blood. The chain's CDR3 is CASRFLRGKQAGGGTDTQYF. The CDR3 DNA reads as TGTGCCAGCAGGTTTTTAAGGGGAAAACAAGCGGGAGGCGGCACAGATACGCAGTATTTT.